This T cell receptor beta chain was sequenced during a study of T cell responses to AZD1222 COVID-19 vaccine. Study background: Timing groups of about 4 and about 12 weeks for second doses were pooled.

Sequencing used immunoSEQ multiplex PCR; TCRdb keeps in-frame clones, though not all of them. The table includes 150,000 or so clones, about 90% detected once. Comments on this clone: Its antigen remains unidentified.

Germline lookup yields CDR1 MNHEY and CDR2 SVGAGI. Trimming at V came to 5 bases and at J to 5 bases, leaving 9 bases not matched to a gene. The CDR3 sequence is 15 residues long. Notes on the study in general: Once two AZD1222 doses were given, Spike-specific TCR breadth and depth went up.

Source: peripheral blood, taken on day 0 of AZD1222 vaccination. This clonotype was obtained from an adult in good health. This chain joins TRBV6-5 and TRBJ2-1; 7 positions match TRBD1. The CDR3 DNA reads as TGTGCCAGCAGTAAACAGGGGAGTCGCGACAATGAGCAGTTCTTC. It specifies CASSKQGSRDNEQFF.